This T cell receptor (beta chain) was identified during a study of monozygotic twins with inflammatory bowel disease. Study results and limitations: Repertoire similarity matched across concordant and discordant twins, perhaps owing to limited power.

A word on this clonotype: Its antigen is currently unknown.

From its re-call of the 5' RACE reads, TCRdb lists each CDR3 protein once, without DNA. This listing includes about 160,000 distinct CDR3 sequences. Germline V gives CDR1 DFQATT, CDR2 SNEGSKA (reference sequence). The CDR3 spans 15 residues. The receptor's source is a human donor with ulcerative colitis or Crohn's disease, or a healthy co-twin of an affected twin (not recorded which). What was sequenced was blood. The rearrangement uses TRBV20-1 and TRBJ1-1; TCRdb gives TRBD1 as the D gene, but with no DNA this cannot be confirmed. This CDR3 is CSARRTGSLNTEAFF.